This T cell receptor beta chain was recovered during a study of T cell repertoires in cytomegalovirus infection (dated by TCRdb to the late 2010s). With respect to the entire study: Peptide stimulations targeted recently identified HLA-C-restricted CMV epitopes, whose presentation resists viral immunomodulation, together with well-studied HLA-B-restricted epitopes. Donor HLA type was relevant to the analysis, as public TCR beta signatures indicated carriage of CMV infection together with the matching HLA type. Points the paper makes about the study in general: Carriers of CMV infection plus the relevant HLA type were discriminated by the cumulative frequency of public TCR beta family members in the study cohort and in an independent approximately 360-donor cohort. In the ex vivo response, HLA-C-restricted CMV-specific TCR beta clonotypes were dominant, and in two of eight donors the single most frequent clonotype came from this HLA-C-restricted group.

The treatment or condition tag for this specimen amounts to: in vitro stimulation with specific CMV peptide epitopes to enrich CMV-specific T cells. Note on this clonotype: The target of this receptor is not known. One base away there is no much larger clone; base qualities are not given.

The reads were generated on an Illumina HiSeq 1500. TCRdb itself trimmed the public reads at Q25 with fastp, ran MiXCR and retained productive beta chains. Each CDR3 protein gets just one entry, which takes the most common genes and DNA from the rows behind it. Counted in this sample were 200,000 to 250,000 distinct CDR3 sequences; approximately 38% of them appeared once. The leading ten clones occupy around 60% of the sample. The cysteine opens and the phenylalanine closes a CDR3 of 12 amino acids. Only the CDR3 part of the read is kept: 36 bases, read in frame from the first base. V drops 1 base and J drops 5 bases, leaving 5 bases in between.

In this chain, TRBV12-3 or TRBV12-4 is recombined with TRBJ1-2, with no reliable assignment of the D segment. The sequenced sample was CD8+ T cells from cultured PBMCs, obtained from culture after CMV antigen stimulation. The sequence was collected from a human donor in good health (CMV status not recorded). Some clones in this sample may be carry-over from other donors' samples. The DNA sequence follows: TGTGCCAGCAGTTTAGGGATTTATGGCTACACCTTC. Translated, this is CASSLGIYGYTF.